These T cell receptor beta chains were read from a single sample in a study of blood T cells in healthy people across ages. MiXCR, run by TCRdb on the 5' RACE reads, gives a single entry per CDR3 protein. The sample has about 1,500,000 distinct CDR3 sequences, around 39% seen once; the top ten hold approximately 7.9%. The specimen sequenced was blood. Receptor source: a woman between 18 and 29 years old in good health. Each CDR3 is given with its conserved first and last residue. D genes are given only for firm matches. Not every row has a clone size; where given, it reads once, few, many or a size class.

TGTGCCACCAGCTTAAGTGGACGGAACACTGAAGCTTTCTTT,CATSLSGRNTEAFF,NA,TRBJ1-1,TRBV15,NA
TGTGCCGCTGAGAGGGGGGAAGATACGCAGTATTTT,CAAERGEDTQYF,few,TRBJ2-3,TRBV7-9,NA
TGTGCCAGCAGCCCAGGGTGGGGGAATGGCAATCAGCCCCAGCATTTT,CASSPGWGNGNQPQHF,few,TRBJ1-5,TRBV27,NA
TGCGCCAGCAGCCAAGATAGGCCTAGCGGAAACAATGAGCAGTTCTTC,CASSQDRPSGNNEQFF,NA,TRBJ2-1,TRBV4-1,TRBD2
TGTGCCAGCACGGTAGCGGGGGGGTACAATGAGCAGTTCTTC,CASTVAGGYNEQFF,few,TRBJ2-1,TRBV6-1,TRBD2
TGCAGTGCTGAACAGGGGGCCAATGGCTACACCTTC,CSAEQGANGYTF,NA,TRBJ1-2,TRBV20-1,TRBD1
TGTGCCAGTAGTGTCGGACCAGGCAATGAGCAGTTCTTC,CASSVGPGNEQFF,NA,TRBJ2-1,TRBV19,NA
TGTGCCAGCAGCCAAGAATTCGCGGGGGGTACCACAGATACGCAGTATTTT,CASSQEFAGGTTDTQYF,few,TRBJ2-3,TRBV4-2,TRBD2
TGTGCCAGCACCTTTCTGGCAGGAGGGGGACAGAACACTGAAGCTTTCTTT,CASTFLAGGGQNTEAFF,NA,TRBJ1-1,TRBV12-3/TRBV12-4,NA
TGTGCCAGTGTCAGGGGGAACACCGGGGAGCTGTTTTTT,CASVRGNTGELFF,NA,TRBJ2-2,TRBV25-1,NA
TGTGCCAGCAGCCCTGGGACCCCACGGGAGCAGTACTTC,CASSPGTPREQYF,few,TRBJ2-7,TRBV9,NA
TGTGCCAGTGAGAAATTCGGAGGAGGCGAGCAGTACTTC,CASEKFGGGEQYF,NA,TRBJ2-7,TRBV6-5,NA
TGCAGTGCTTCCAACTCTGGGGCCAACGTCCTGACTTTC,CSASNSGANVLTF,once,TRBJ2-6,TRBV20-1,NA
TGCGCCAGCAGCCAAACGGACAGGGGATCAGAGACCCAGTACTTC,CASSQTDRGSETQYF,NA,TRBJ2-5,TRBV4-1,TRBD1
TGTGCCAGCAGACAGGGGCAGGGCGAGCAGTACTTC,CASRQGQGEQYF,NA,TRBJ2-7,TRBV6-5,TRBD1
TGTGCCAGCAGCCAACTGGGGGGAAATACCGGGGAGCTGTTTTTT,CASSQLGGNTGELFF,NA,TRBJ2-2,TRBV3-1,NA
TGTGCCAGCAGCTTCGTCGACGTGCCCGGCTCTGGAAACACCATATATTTT,CASSFVDVPGSGNTIYF,NA,TRBJ1-3,TRBV11-2,NA
TGCAGTGCAACCCTGGGGACAGGGGATGGCTACACCTTC,CSATLGTGDGYTF,NA,TRBJ1-2,TRBV20-1,TRBD1
TGTGCCAGCAGCCCCCCATCGATGGGCGTAATCGGCTCCTACAATGAGCAGTTCTTC,CASSPPSMGVIGSYNEQFF,few,TRBJ2-1,TRBV11-2,NA
TGTGCCAGCAGTGCTGGGACACACACCTTC,CASSAGTHTF,few,TRBJ1-2,TRBV2,NA
TGCAGTGCTAGAGATAAGACAGGGTACTGGGAGAATAATTCACCCCTCCACTTT,CSARDKTGYWENNSPLHF,NA,TRBJ1-6,TRBV20-1,TRBD1
TGTGCCAGCAGCGCGACTAGCGGGAAGGGCGAGCAGTACTTC,CASSATSGKGEQYF,few,TRBJ2-7,TRBV7-9,TRBD2
TGTGCCAGCAGTTCTATCCAGGGACAGGATAGGGATACGCAGTATTTT,CASSSIQGQDRDTQYF,NA,TRBJ2-3,TRBV6-5,TRBD1
TGTGCCAGCAGCTACTCGGGACTAGCGGGCCACAATGAGCAGTTCTTC,CASSYSGLAGHNEQFF,few,TRBJ2-1,TRBV7-8,TRBD2
TGCAGTGCCCCAACAGGGAACACTGAAGCTTTCTTT,CSAPTGNTEAFF,many,TRBJ1-1,TRBV20-1,NA
TGTGCCAGCAGTTTGGAGGGCAGAGGCTATAATTCACCCCTCCACTTT,CASSLEGRGYNSPLHF,NA,TRBJ1-6,TRBV27,NA
TGCAGTGCGGCCGGCGAGGACAGCTACGAGCAGTACTTC,CSAAGEDSYEQYF,few,TRBJ2-7,TRBV20-1,NA
TGTGCCAGCAGCAAAGCGTCTCGGGAGCGGAAAGATACGCAGTATTTT,CASSKASRERKDTQYF,NA,TRBJ2-3,TRBV21-1,NA
TGTGCCACCAGTGAAGCGGGCGGGAGGCGTCCGGGGAATGAGCAGTTCTTC,CATSEAGGRRPGNEQFF,NA,TRBJ2-1,TRBV6-1,TRBD2
TGTGCCAGCAGTTTTGGTGAAGGGGGGGGCTACACCTTC,CASSFGEGGGYTF,NA,TRBJ1-2,TRBV12-3/TRBV12-4,NA
TGCGCCAGCAGCTTATCCGGGACAGGTGACTCCCCTCGACTCCAGTACTTC,CASSLSGTGDSPRLQYF,NA,TRBJ2-7,TRBV5-1,TRBD1
TGTGCCACCAGGGGGACAGGGGTCAATGAGCAGTACTTC,CATRGTGVNEQYF,NA,TRBJ2-7,TRBV10-3,TRBD1
TGTGCCAGCAGCTTGGGCGCAACCGACGAGCAGTACTTC,CASSLGATDEQYF,NA,TRBJ2-7,TRBV7-3,NA
TGCAGTGCTAGAGTAGGGACTAGCCGTTCAAGCTCCTACGAGCAGTACTTC,CSARVGTSRSSSYEQYF,few,TRBJ2-7,TRBV20-1,TRBD2
TGCAGTGCTAGAGGTTCACTCGGGGCCTCTAAAGGAGGGTACAATGAGCAGTTCTTC,CSARGSLGASKGGYNEQFF,NA,TRBJ2-1,TRBV20-1,NA
TGTGCCAGCAGTTACTCAGTTAGAGGCCAGCCCCAGCATTTT,CASSYSVRGQPQHF,few,TRBJ1-5,TRBV6-2/TRBV6-3,NA
TGTGCCAGCAGTCTTAACGGGGGGAACACTGAAGCTTTCTTT,CASSLNGGNTEAFF,many,TRBJ1-1,TRBV6-5,NA